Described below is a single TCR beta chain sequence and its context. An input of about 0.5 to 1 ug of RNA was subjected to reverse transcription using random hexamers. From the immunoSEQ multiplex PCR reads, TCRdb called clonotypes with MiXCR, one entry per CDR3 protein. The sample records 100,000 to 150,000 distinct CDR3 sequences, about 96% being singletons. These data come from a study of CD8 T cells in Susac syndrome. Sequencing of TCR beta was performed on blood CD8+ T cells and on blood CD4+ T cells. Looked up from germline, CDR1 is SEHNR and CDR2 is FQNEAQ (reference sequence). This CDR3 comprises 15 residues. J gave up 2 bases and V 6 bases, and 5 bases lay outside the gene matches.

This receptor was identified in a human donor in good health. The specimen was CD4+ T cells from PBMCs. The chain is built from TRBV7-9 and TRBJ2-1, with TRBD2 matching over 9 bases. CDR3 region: CASSPGTSPYNEQFF. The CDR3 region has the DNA TGTGCCAGCAGTCCCGGGACTAGCCCCTACAATGAGCAGTTCTTC. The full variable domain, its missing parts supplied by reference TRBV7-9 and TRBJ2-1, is DTGVSQNPRHKITKRGQNVTFRCDPISEHNRLYWYRQTLGQGPEFLTYFQNEAQLEKSRLLSDRFSAERPKGSFSTLEIQRTEQGDSAMYLCASSPGTSPYNEQFFGPGTRLTVL.